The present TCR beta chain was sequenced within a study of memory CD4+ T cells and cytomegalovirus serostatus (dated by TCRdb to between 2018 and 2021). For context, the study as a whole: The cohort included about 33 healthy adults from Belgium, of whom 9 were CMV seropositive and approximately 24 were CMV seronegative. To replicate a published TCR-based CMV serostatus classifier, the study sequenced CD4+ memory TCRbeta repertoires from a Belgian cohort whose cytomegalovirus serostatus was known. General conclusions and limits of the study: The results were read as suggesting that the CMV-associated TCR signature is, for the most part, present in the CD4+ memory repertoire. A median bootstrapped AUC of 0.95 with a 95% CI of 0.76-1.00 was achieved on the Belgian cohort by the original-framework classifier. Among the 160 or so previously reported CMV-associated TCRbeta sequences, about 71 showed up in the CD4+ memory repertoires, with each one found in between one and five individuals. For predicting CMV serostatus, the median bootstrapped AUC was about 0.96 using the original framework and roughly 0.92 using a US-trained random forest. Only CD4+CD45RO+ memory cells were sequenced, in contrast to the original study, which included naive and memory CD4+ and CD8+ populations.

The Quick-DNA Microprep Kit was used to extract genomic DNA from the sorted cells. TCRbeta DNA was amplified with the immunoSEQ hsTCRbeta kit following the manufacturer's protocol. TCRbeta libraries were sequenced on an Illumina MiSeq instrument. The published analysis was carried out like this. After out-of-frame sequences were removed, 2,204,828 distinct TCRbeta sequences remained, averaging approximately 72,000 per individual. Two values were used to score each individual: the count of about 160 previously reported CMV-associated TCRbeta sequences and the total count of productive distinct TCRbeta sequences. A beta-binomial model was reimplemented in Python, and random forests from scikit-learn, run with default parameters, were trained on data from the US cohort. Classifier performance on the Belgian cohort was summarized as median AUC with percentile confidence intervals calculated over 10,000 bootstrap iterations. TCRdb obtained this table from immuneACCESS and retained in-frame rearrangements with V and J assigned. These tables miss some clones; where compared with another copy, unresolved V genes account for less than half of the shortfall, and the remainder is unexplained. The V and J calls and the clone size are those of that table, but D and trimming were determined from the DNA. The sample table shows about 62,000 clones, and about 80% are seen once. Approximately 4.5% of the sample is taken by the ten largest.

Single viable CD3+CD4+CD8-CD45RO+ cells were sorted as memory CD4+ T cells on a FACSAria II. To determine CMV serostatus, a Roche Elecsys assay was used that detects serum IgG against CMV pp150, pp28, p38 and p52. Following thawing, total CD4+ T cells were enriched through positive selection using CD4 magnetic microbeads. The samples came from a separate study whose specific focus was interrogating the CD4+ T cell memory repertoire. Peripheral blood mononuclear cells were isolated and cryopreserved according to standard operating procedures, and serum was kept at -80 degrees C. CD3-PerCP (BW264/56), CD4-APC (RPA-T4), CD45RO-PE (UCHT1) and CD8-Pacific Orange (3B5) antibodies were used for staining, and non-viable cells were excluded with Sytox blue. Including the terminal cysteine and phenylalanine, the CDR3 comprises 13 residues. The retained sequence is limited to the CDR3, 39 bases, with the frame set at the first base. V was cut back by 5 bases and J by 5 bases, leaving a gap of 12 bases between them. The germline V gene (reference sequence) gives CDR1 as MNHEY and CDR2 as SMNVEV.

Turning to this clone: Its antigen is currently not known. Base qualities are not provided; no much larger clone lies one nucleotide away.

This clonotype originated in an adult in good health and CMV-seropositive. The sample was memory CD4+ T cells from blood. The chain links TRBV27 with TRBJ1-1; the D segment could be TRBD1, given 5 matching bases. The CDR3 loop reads CASSVRGLTEAFF. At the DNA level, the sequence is TGTGCCAGCAGTGTGAGGGGATTGACTGAAGCTTTCTTT.